Reported below is one T cell receptor (beta chain). Its antigen is unidentified. The same CDR3 arises from other DNA sequences in this sample as well. CDR3 length: 15 residues. V was clipped by 1 base and J by 3 bases, with 10 bases between them. The germline gives CDR1 MNHEY, CDR2 SVGAGI. The sample originates from a study of Ad26.COV2.S vaccination and SARS-CoV-2 variants. Overall study findings and caveats: Vaccinees displayed broader spike-specific TCR repertoires than placebo recipients. Estimates derived from TCR breadth and depth analyses may have underestimated total T cell responses. Researchers reported similar non-spike TCR breadth in vaccine and placebo recipients.

Generated by immunoSEQ multiplex PCR, the TCRdb table keeps only in-frame clones and is missing some. The data show 300,000 to 450,000 clones, roughly 94% seen once. The clonotype originates from a human donor who had recovered from COVID-19. The material sequenced was peripheral blood, taken after recovery from COVID-19. The genes are TRBV6-5 and TRBJ2-1, with D tentatively TRBD1 (5 bases). The CDR3 nucleotides are TGTGCCAGCAGTTACTTAGGGGCCGGCTACAATGAGCAGTTCTTC. It yields the protein CASSYLGAGYNEQFF.